Below, one T cell receptor (beta chain) is given with its context. Its binding antigen is unknown. Base qualities are missing; no much larger clone stands one base away. Enrolling through a virtual design, the prospective study's participants ranged in age from roughly 18 to 95 years and lived across 20 to 25 United States geographic areas. In the prospective study, cohorts were assigned on the basis of participant-reported clinical history obtained from a screening survey and a study questionnaire. Mobile phlebotomists in the prospective study collected whole blood, serum and a nasopharyngeal or oropharyngeal swab from every participant. Participants in the prospective study had the option to provide additional blood draws and questionnaires over a roughly two-month period. Before DNA extraction, blood samples from the prospective study were shipped at room temperature or frozen. Ends trimmed: V by 9 bases, J by 3 bases; bases unmatched to a gene: 7. From cysteine to phenylalanine, the CDR3 is 13 amino acids long. Only the CDR3 DNA stays, 39 bases, in frame from base 1. Looking up the germline V gene yields CDR1 SGHRS and CDR2 YFSETQ.

TCRbeta CDR3 regions were amplified from genomic DNA by means of the immunoSEQ Assay, a bias-controlled multiplex PCR. For the original study's pipeline: The number of nucleated cells in each sample was estimated by amplification of reference gene primers within the assay. Sequence reads were collapsed and filtered to measure the absolute abundance of every unique TCRbeta CDR3 rearrangement. For each sample, productive Simpson clonality was calculated as the square root of Simpson's diversity index over productive rearrangements. TCRdb limited this immuneACCESS table to in-frame rearrangements with V and J called. A share of clones is missing; checked studies link under half to unresolved V genes, and the rest is unexplained. That table supplies the V and J calls and clone size; D and trimming were determined from the DNA. For this sample the table gives 300,000 to 400,000 clones, of which approximately 86% were detected only once. The top ten constitute around 4% of the sample.

This entry belongs to a study of blood T cell repertoires in COVID-19 (dated by TCRdb to 2018 to 2020). For the wider study: Samples covering the acute and convalescent phases of COVID-19 were provided by collaborators in the United States, Italy and Spain. The prospective study material was composed of cDNA or gDNA derived from T cells, B-cell-depleted T cells, or PBMCs. Subjects who had been exposed to COVID-19, were actively infected with it, or had recovered from it provided the deeply sampled blood TCRbeta repertoires that made up the dataset. The repertoires were released in a freely available public database intended as a resource for research on the immune response to SARS-CoV-2. Samples were obtained from the ongoing ImmuneRACE study (first 160 participants) and from 1,254 subjects provided by 6 global collaborators. Sample metadata almost always included a de-identified subject ID, COVID-19 status, age in years and sex. Where available, HLA class I and class II types were taken from metadata supplied by the sample provider and were not determined by assay-based typing.

Overall study outcomes, separate from this receptor: Clinical and demographic metadata were provided uncurated, with the amount varying by source and participant.

The sequence is built from TRBV5-1 and TRBJ2-5, with 8 junctional bases fitting TRBD1. This clonotype was obtained from a woman aged 40 to 50 with acute COVID-19. The sequenced sample consisted of PBMCs or T cells enriched from blood (not recorded which). The CDR3 is CATRTGGEETQYF. The bases are TGCGCCACCCGTACAGGGGGAGAAGAGACCCAGTACTTC.